This TCR beta chain was sequenced during a study of PD-1 blockade in classical Hodgkin lymphoma. General study results and limits: Partial responders and progressors had significantly lower baseline TCR diversity.

As for time point: cycle 4 day 1 (C4D1), after less than 7 weeks of nivolumab. The patients all showed relapse after autologous stem cell transplantation, while their brentuximab vedotin exposure varied. The authors purified CD4+ T cells from thawed PBMCs by magnetic negative selection. Libraries were prepared by immunoSEQ multiplex PCR; TCRdb keeps only in-frame clonotypes and omits some of them. Of more than 20,000 clones listed, roughly 76% are singletons. To note about this clone: As yet, its antigen is unknown.

Trimming took 2 bases from V and 1 from J, leaving 12 bases between them. CDR3 length: 15 residues. Looked up from germline, CDR1 is SGHDT and CDR2 is YYEEEE. The sample was CD4+ T cells from blood, taken before the fourth cycle of nivolumab. The gene calls are TRBV5-6 and TRBJ2-5; perhaps TRBD2 as D (6 bases). The receptor was isolated from a human donor with classical Hodgkin lymphoma. The DNA of the CDR3 is TGTGCCAGCAGCTTCATCGGGGGAACCCAAGAGACCCAGTACTTC. Translating it yields CASSFIGGTQETQYF.